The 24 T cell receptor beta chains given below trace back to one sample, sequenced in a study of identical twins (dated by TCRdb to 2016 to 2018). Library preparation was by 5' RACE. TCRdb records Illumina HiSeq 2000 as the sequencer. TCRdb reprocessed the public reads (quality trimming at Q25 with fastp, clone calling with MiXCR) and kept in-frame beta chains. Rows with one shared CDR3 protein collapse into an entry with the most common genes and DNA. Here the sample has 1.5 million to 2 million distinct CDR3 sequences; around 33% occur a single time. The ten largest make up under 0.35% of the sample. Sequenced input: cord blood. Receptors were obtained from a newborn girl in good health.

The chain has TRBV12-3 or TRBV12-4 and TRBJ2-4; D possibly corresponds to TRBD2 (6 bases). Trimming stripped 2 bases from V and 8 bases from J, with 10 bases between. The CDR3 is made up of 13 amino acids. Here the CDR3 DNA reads TGTGCCAGCAGTTTACTCGGGGGATACATTCAGTACTTC. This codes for CASSLLGGYIQYF.

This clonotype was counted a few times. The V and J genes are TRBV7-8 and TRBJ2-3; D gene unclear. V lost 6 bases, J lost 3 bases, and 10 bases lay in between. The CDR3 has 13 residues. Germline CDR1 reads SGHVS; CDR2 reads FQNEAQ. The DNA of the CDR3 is TGTGCCAGCAGACCTAGGGTTACAGATACGCAGTATTTT. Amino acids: CASRPRVTDTQYF.

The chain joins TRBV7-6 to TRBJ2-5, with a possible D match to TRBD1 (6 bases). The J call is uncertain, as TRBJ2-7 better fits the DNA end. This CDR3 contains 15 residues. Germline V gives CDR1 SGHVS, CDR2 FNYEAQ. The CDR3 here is CASSLRNVGAYEQYF. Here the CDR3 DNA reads TGTGCCAGCAGCTTGCGGAATGTGGGGGCTTACGAGCAGTACTTC.

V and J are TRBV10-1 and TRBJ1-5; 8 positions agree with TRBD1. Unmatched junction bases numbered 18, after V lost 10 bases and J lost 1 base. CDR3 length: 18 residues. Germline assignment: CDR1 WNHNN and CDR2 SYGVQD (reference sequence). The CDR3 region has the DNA TGCGCCACCCATTCATTTTGCCAGGGGGCTCGGAGCAATCAGCCCCAGCATTTT. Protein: CATHSFCQGARSNQPQHF.

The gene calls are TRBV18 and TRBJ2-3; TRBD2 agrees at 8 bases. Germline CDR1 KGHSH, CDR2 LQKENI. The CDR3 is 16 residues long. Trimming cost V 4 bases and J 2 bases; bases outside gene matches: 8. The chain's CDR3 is CASSRSGGRLTDTQYF. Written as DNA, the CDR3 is TGTGCCAGCTCACGTTCAGGCGGGAGGCTCACAGATACGCAGTATTTT.

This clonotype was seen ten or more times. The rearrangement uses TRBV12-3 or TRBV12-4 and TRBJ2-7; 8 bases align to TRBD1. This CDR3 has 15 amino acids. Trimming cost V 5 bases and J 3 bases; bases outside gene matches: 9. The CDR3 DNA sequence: TGTGCCAGCAGTACCGGGACAGGTAAATACTACGAGCAGTACTTC. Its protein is CASSTGTGKYYEQYF.

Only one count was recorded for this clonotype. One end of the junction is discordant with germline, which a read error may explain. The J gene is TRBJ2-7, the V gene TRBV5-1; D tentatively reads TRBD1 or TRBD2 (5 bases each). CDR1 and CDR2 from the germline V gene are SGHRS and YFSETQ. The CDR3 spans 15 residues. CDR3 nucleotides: TGCGCCAACAGCTTTGCCGGGACGTATTCCTACGAGCAGTACTTC. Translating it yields CANSFAGTYSYEQYF.

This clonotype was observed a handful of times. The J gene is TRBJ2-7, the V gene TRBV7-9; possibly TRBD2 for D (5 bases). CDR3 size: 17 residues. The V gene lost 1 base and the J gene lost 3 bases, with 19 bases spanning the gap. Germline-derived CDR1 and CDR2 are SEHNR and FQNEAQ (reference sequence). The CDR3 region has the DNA TGTGCCAGCAGCTTAGGGGAGCTGCGGTGGAGCAACTACGAGCAGTACTTC. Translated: CASSLGELRWSNYEQYF.

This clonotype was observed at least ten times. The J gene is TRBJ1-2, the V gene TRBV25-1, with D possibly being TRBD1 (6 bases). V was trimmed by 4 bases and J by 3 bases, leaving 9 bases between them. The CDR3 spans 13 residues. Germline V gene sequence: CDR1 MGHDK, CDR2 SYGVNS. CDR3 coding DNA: TGTGCCAGCAGTGCACAGGGTTACTATGGCTACACCTTC. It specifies CASSAQGYYGYTF.

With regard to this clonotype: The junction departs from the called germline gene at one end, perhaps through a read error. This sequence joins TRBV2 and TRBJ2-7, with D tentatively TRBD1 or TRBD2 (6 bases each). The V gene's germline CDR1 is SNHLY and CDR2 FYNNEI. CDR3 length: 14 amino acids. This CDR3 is CASMGTLASYKQYF. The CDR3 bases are TGTGCCAGCATGGGGACACTAGCCTCCTACAAGCAGTACTTC.

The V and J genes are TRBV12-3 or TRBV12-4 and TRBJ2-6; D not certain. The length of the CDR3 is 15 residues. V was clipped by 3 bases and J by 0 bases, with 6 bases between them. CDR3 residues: CASSFPASGANVLTF. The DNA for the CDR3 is TGTGCCAGCAGTTTTCCCGCCTCTGGGGCCAACGTCCTGACTTTC.

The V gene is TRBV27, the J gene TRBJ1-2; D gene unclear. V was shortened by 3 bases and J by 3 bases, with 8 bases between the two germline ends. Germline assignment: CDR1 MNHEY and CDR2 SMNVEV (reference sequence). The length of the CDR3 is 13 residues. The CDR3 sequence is CASSFGVHYGYTF. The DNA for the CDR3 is TGTGCCAGCAGTTTTGGAGTGCACTATGGCTACACCTTC.

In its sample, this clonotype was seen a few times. In DNA form, the CDR3 reads TGTGCCAGCTCACCTCCCCTAGGGGAGGGCGATGGCTACACCTTC. Translated: CASSPPLGEGDGYTF. The genes are TRBV18 and TRBJ1-2; D might be TRBD1 (5 bases). Trimming removed 3 bases from V and 6 bases from J, with 17 bases in between. The CDR3 length is 15 residues. Per germline, CDR1 KGHSH and CDR2 LQKENI.

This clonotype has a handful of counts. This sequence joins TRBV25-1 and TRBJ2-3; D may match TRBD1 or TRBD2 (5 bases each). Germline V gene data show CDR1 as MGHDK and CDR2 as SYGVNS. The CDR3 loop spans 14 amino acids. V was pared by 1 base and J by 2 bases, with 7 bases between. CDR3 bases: TGTGCCAGCAGTGAATGGGGGACCACAGATACGCAGTATTTT. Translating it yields CASSEWGTTDTQYF.

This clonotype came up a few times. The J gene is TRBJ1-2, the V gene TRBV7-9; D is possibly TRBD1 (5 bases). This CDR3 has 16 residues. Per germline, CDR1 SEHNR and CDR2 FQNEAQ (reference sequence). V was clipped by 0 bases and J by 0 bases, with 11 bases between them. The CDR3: CASSLAPGTANYGYTF. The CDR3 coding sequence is TGTGCCAGCAGCTTAGCGCCCGGGACGGCTAACTATGGCTACACCTTC. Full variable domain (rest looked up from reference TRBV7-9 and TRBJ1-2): DTGVSQNPRHKITKRGQNVTFRCDPISEHNRLYWYRQTLGQGPEFLTYFQNEAQLEKSRLLSDRFSAERPKGSFSTLEIQRTEQGDSAMYLCASSLAPGTANYGYTFGSGTRLTVV.

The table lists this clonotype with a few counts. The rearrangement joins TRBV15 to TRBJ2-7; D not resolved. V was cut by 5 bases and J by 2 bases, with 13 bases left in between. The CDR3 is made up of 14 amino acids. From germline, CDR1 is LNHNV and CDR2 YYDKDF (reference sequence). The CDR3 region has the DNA TGTGCCACCAGCCCCCGATTAGGACCCTACGAGCAGTACTTC. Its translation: CATSPRLGPYEQYF.

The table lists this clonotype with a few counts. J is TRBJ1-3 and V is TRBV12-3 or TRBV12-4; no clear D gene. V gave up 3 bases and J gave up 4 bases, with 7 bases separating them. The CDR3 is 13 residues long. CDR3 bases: TGTGCCAGCAGTTTGTCCGAGGGAAACACCATATATTTT. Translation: CASSLSEGNTIYF.

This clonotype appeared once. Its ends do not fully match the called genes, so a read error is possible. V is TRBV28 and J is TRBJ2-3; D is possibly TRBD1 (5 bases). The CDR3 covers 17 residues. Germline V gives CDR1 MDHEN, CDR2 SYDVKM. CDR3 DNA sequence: TGTGTCAGCAGTTGGGGCTCCGTCCATCCTAGCACAGATACGCAGTATTTT. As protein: CVSSWGSVHPSTDTQYF.

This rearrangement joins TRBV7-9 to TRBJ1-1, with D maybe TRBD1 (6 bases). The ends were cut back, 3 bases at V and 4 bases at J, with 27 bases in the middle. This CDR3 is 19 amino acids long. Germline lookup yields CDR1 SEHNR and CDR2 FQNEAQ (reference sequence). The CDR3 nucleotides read TGTGCCAGCAGCTTCGGCCCGGAGGAGGGGGAAGGTAGTGGCACTGAAGCTTTCTTT. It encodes CASSFGPEEGEGSGTEAFF.

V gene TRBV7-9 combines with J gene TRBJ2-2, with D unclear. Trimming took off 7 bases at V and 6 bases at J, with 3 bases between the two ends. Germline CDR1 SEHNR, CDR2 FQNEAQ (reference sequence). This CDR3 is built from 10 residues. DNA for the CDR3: TGTGCCAGCAACGCCGGGGAGCTGTTTTTT. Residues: CASNAGELFF.

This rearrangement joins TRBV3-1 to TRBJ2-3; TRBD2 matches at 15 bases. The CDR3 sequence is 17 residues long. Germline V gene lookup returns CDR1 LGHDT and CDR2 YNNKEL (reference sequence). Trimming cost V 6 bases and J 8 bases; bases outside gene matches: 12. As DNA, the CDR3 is TGTGCCAGCAGACACTTAGGACTAGCGGGGGGGCCCTCTACGCAGTATTTT. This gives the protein CASRHLGLAGGPSTQYF.

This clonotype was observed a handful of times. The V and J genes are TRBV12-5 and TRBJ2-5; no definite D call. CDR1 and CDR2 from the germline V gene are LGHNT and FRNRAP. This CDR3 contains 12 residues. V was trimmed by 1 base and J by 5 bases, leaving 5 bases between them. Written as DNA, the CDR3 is TGTGCTAGTGGTTTGGGATATGAGACCCAGTACTTC. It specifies CASGLGYETQYF.

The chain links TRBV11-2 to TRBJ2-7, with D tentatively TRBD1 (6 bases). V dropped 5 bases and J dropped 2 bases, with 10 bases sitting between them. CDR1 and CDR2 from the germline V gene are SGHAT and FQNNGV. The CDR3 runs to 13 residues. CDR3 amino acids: CASSVNRAYEQYF. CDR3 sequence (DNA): TGTGCCAGCAGCGTAAACAGGGCCTACGAGCAGTACTTC. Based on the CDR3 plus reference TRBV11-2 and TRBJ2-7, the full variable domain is EAGVAQSPRYKIIEKRQSVAFWCNPISGHATLYWYQQILGQGPKLLIQFQNNGVVDDSQLPKDRFSAERLKGVDSTLKIQPAKLEDSAVYLCASSVNRAYEQYFGPGTRLTVT.

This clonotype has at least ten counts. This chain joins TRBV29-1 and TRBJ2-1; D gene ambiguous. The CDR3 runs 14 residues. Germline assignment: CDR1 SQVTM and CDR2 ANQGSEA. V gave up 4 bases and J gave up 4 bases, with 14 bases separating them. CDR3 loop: CSVVESALYNEQFF. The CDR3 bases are TGCAGCGTTGTAGAGAGCGCCCTATACAATGAGCAGTTCTTC.